Presented here are 8 T cell receptor beta chains from one specimen sequenced in a study of blood T cells in healthy people across ages. The authors ran a second PCR of roughly 6 to 12 cycles using a sample-barcoded 5' primer and a J-beta primer mix. TCRdb reanalysed the 5' RACE reads using MiXCR and keeps one entry per CDR3 protein. The sample shows hundreds of thousands of distinct CDR3 sequences, roughly 50% of them seen only once. The sequencing input was blood. These receptors all stem from a man in his fifties or sixties in good health.

This clonotype was picked up many times. A read error may produce the germline difference seen at one junction end. CDR3 loop: CASSSSGGAYNEQFF. DNA of the CDR3: TGTGCCAGCAGCTCTAGCGGGGGGGCCTACAATGAGCAGTTCTTC. The genes are TRBV5-1 and TRBJ2-1; 12 bases map to TRBD2. CDR1 and CDR2 from the germline V gene are SGHRS and YFSETQ. This CDR3 contains 15 residues.

The rearrangement links TRBV3-1 to TRBJ2-1; perhaps TRBD1 as D (6 bases). Germline loops: CDR1 LGHDT, CDR2 YNNKEL (reference sequence). V was pared by 4 bases and J by 8 bases, with 18 bases between. The CDR3 loop spans 15 amino acids. Here the CDR3 DNA reads TGTGCCAGCAGCCTAAAGCCCAGGGGTCTGGATGAGCAGTTCTTC. This translates into CASSLKPRGLDEQFF.

The J gene is TRBJ2-1, the V gene TRBV27; 9 nucleotides agree with TRBD1. There are 15 residues in the CDR3. Germline lookup yields CDR1 MNHEY and CDR2 SMNVEV (reference sequence). The V segment lost 8 bases and the J segment 4 bases; nucleotides outside the gene matches: 9. The CDR3 reads CASRRTGGIYNEQFF. DNA of the CDR3: TGTGCCAGCCGGCGAACAGGGGGCATTTACAATGAGCAGTTCTTC.

The chain joins TRBV5-1 to TRBJ2-1; D remains unclear. This CDR3 is 15 amino acids long. Germline CDR1 reads SGHRS; CDR2 reads YFSETQ. Trimming pared 1 base from V and 6 bases from J, leaving 14 bases between. CDR3 residues: CASSLRPRAPNEQFF. DNA for the CDR3: TGCGCCAGCAGCTTGCGGCCTAGGGCCCCCAATGAGCAGTTCTTC.

In regard to this clonotype: Since a much larger clone is just one base distant, this may be a read error. V usage is TRBV7-2 and J usage is TRBJ1-2; 8 bases agree with TRBD1. The length of the CDR3 is 15 residues. Germline V gives CDR1 SGHTA, CDR2 FQGNSA. The CDR3 protein is CASSATGGANYGCTF. Here the CDR3 DNA reads TGTGCCAGCAGCGCAACAGGGGGGGCGAACTATGGCTGCACCTTC. Using reference TRBV7-2 and TRBJ1-2 for the parts outside the CDR3, the full variable domain is GAGVSQSPSNKVTEKGKDVELRCDPISGHTALYWYRQSLGQGLEFLIYFQGNSAPDKSGLPSDRFSAERTGGSVSTLTIQRTQQEDSAVYLCASSATGGANYGCTFGSGTRLTVV.

The CDR3 loop is CASSSSGAEQYF. CDR3 DNA: TGTGCCAGCAGCTCCTCAGGGGCCGAGCAGTACTTC. V usage is TRBV5-6 and J usage is TRBJ2-7; D is perhaps TRBD1 (6 bases). Germline CDR1 and CDR2: SGHDT and YYEEEE. V was shortened by 3 bases and J by 6 bases, with 10 bases between the two germline ends. CDR3 length: 12 residues.

This clonotype appeared a single time. The chain combines TRBV6-6 with TRBJ1-2; no reliable D call. The CDR3 runs to 15 residues. V lost 2 bases and J 3 bases, leaving 13 bases between the germline ends. In germline, CDR1 is MNHNY, CDR2 SVGAGI (reference sequence). The CDR3, as DNA: TGTGCCAGCAGTTACAGTCCGGTCTGGGACTATGGCTACACCTTC. Translated: CASSYSPVWDYGYTF.

This clonotype appeared a few times. The chain joins TRBV14 to TRBJ2-7, with a possible D match to TRBD1 (5 bases). Germline V lookup: CDR1 SGHDN, CDR2 FVKESK. Trimming removed 0 bases at V and 0 bases at J, with 18 bases between. The CDR3 contains 18 residues. The CDR3 DNA reads as TGTGCCAGCAGCCAAGATTACGGGCGCAGGGCGAGCTCCTACGAGCAGTACTTC. Residues: CASSQDYGRRASSYEQYF.